This T cell receptor beta chain was profiled in a study of T cells in Graves' hyperthyroidism and ophthalmopathy. This clonotype was picked up many times. The CDR3 contains 13 residues. CDR1 and CDR2 (germline): MNHEY, SMNVEV (reference sequence). V was pared by 4 bases and J by 5 bases, with 11 bases between. The CDR3 regions of TCR beta were amplified from RNA transcripts. The HTBI primer set drove a first-round RT-PCR of the TCR CDR3. TCRdb redid the calling of the multiplex PCR reads with MiXCR, one entry per CDR3 protein. The sample has under 700,000 distinct CDR3 sequences; approximately 15% are singletons.

V usage is TRBV27 and J usage is TRBJ2-5; D remains unclear. The sequenced sample consisted of blood. The receptor was derived from a young woman with Graves' hyperthyroidism. The CDR3 nucleotides read TGTGCCAGCAGTTCAAACATAGGGGAGACCCAGTACTTC. The encoded protein is CASSSNIGETQYF.